This T cell receptor beta chain was found in a study of early T cells in non-severe SARS-CoV-2 infection. Study details: Sequencing input comprised bulk RNA from unsorted whole blood; chain pairing was not available.

Via MiXCR, TCRdb re-called the 5' RACE reads, giving one row per CDR3 protein. The sample consists of some 70,000 distinct CDR3 sequences, roughly a tenth of them appearing once. General study results and limits: CD4 and private specificities were missed by VDJdb matching, which favored anti-spike CD8 responses.

Ten or more counts support this clonotype. The antigen is undetermined. This receptor was identified in an adult who was a healthcare worker with PCR-confirmed SARS-CoV-2 infection or an uninfected control (not recorded which). Sequencing was done on a sample of whole blood.

Here the CDR3 reads CASSLGRAPRGEQFF. CDR3 in DNA: TGTGCCAGCAGCTTAGGCAGGGCTCCCCGGGGTGAGCAGTTCTTC. The chain recombines TRBV11-2 with TRBJ2-1; D tentatively fits TRBD1 or TRBD2 (5 bases each). The CDR3 is 15 amino acids. Germline CDR1 reads SGHAT; CDR2 reads FQNNGV. V was clipped by 1 base and J by 9 bases, with 16 bases between them.